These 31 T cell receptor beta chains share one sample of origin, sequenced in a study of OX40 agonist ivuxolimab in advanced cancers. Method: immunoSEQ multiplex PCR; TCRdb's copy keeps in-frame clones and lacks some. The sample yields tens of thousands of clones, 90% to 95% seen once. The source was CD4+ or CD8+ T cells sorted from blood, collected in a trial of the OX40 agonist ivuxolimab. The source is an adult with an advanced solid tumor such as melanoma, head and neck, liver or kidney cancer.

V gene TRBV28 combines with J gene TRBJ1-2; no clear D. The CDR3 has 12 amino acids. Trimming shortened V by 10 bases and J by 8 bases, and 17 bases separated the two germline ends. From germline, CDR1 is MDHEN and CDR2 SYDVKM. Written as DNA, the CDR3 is TGTGCCACCCGAAGCGGGCCGGAGGGCTACACCTTC. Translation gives CATRSGPEGYTF.

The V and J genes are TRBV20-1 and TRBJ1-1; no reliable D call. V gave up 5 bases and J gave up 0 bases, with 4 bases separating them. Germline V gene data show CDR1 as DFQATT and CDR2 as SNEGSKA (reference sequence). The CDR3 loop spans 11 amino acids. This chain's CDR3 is CSAVVNTEAFF. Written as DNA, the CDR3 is TGCAGTGCTGTGGTGAACACTGAAGCTTTCTTT.

This chain's CDR3 is CASSIDNYEQYF. The CDR3 DNA is TGTGCCAGCAGCATCGACAACTACGAGCAGTACTTC. The genes are TRBV5-4 and TRBJ2-5; D is unresolved. The J call may be wrong; the DNA end is better matched by TRBJ2-7. This CDR3 has 12 residues. In germline, CDR1 is SGHNT, CDR2 YYREEE (reference sequence).

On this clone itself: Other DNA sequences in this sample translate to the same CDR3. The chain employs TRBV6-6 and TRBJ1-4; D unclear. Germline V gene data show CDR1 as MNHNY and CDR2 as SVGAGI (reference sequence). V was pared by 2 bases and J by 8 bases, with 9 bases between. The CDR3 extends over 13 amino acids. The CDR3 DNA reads TGTGCCAGCAGTTACGAGGGTCGGGAAAAACTGTTTTTT. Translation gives CASSYEGREKLFF.

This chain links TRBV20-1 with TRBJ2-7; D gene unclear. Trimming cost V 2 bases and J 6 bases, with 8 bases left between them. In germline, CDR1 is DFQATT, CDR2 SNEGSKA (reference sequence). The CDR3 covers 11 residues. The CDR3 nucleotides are TGCAGTGCTAGAACTGGGGTCGAGCAGTACTTC. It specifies CSARTGVEQYF.

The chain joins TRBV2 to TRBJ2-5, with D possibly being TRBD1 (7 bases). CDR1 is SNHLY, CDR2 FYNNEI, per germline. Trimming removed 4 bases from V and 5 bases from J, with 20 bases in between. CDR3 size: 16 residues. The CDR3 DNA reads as TGTGCCAGCAGTGGACAGGGAGGTTTGGTTCGGGAGACCCAGTACTTC. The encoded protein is CASSGQGGLVRETQYF.

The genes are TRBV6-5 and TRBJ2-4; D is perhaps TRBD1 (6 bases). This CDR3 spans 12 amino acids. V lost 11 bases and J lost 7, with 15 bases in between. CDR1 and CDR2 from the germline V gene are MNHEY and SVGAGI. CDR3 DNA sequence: TGTGCCGTACAGGGTCAAGGGAACATTCAGTACTTC. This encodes CAVQGQGNIQYF.

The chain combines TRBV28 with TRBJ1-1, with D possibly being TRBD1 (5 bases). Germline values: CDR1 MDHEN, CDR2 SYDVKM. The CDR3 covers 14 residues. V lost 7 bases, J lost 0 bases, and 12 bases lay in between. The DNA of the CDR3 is TGTGCCAGCACCTTGGGGGGTTTGAACACTGAAGCTTTCTTT. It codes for CASTLGGLNTEAFF.

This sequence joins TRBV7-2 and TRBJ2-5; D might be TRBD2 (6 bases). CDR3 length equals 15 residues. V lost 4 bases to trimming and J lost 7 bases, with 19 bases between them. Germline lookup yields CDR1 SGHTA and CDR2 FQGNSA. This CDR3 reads CASSSSGLSPLTQYF. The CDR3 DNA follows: TGTGCCAGCAGCTCGTCGGGACTTAGCCCGCTGACCCAGTACTTC.

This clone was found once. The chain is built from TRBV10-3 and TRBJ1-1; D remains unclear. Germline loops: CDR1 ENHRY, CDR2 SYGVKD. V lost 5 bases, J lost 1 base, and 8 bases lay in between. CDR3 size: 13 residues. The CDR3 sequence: CAISREENTEAFF. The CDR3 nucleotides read TGTGCCATCAGTAGGGAGGAGAACACTGAAGCTTTCTTT.

Here the CDR3 DNA reads TGTGCCAGCAGCTGGGGACTGGGCAACAATGAGCAGTTCTTC. It yields the protein CASSWGLGNNEQFF. The genes are TRBV11-2 and TRBJ2-1; tentative D call: TRBD2 (6 bases). The CDR3 loop spans 14 amino acids. The germline gives CDR1 SGHAT, CDR2 FQNNGV. Trimming pared 4 bases from V and 5 bases from J, leaving 12 bases between.

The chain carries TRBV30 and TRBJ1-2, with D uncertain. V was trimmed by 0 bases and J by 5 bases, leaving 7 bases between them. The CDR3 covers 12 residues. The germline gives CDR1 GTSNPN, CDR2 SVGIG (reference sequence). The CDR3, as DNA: TGTGCCTGGAGTGTAGCAGGATATGGCTACACCTTC. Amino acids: CAWSVAGYGYTF. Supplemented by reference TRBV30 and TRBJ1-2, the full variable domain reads SQTIHQWPATLVQPVGSPLSLECTVEGTSNPNLYWYRQAAGRGLQLLFYSVGIGQISSEVPQNLSASRPQDRQFILSSKKLLLSDSGFYLCAWSVAGYGYTFGSGTRLTVV.

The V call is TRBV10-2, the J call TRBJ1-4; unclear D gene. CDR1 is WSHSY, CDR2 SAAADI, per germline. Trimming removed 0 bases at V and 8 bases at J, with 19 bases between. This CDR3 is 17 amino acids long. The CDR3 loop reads CASSESKPGARREKLFF. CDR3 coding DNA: TGCGCCAGCAGTGAGTCAAAACCGGGCGCCCGGCGGGAAAAACTGTTTTTT.

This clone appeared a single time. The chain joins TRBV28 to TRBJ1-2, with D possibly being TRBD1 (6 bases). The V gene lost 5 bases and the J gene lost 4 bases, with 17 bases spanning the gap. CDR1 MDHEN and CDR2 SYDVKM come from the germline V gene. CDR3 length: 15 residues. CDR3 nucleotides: TGTGCCAGCAGTCGTTACTCAGGGGAGGGCTATGGCTACACCTTC. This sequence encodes CASSRYSGEGYGYTF.

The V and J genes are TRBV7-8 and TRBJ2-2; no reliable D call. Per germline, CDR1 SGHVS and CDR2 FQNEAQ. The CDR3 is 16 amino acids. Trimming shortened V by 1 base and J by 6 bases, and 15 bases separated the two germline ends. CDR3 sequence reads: CASSLGAKLVAGELFF. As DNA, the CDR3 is TGTGCCAGCAGCTTAGGAGCGAAATTGGTGGCCGGGGAGCTGTTTTTT. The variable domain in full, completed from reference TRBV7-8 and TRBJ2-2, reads GAGVSQSPRYKVAKRGQDVALRCDPISGHVSLFWYQQALGQGPEFLTYFQNEAQLDKSGLPSDRFFAERPEGSVSTLKIQRTQQEDSAVYLCASSLGAKLVAGELFFGEGSRLTVL.

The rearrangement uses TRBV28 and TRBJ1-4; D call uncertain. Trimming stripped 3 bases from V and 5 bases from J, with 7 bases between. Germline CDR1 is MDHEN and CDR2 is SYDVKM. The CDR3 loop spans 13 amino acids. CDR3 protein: CASSLAINEKLFF. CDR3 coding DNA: TGTGCCAGCAGTTTGGCGATAAATGAAAAACTGTTTTTT.

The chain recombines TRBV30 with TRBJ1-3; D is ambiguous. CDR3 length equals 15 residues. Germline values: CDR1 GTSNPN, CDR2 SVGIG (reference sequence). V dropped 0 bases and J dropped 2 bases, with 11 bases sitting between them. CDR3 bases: TGTGCCTGGAGTGTAGGACTCCAGGCTGGAAACACCATATATTTT. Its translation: CAWSVGLQAGNTIYF. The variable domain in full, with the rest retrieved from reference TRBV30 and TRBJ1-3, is SQTIHQWPATLVQPVGSPLSLECTVEGTSNPNLYWYRQAAGRGLQLLFYSVGIGQISSEVPQNLSASRPQDRQFILSSKKLLLSDSGFYLCAWSVGLQAGNTIYFGEGSWLTVV.

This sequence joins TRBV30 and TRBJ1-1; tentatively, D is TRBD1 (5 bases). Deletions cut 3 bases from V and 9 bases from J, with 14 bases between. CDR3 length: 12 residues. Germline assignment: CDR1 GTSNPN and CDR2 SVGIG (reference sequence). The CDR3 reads CAWSPPGRKAFF. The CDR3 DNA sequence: TGTGCCTGGAGCCCCCCGGGGCGAAAAGCTTTCTTT. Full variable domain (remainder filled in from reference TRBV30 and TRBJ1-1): SQTIHQWPATLVQPVGSPLSLECTVEGTSNPNLYWYRQAAGRGLQLLFYSVGIGQISSEVPQNLSASRPQDRQFILSSKKLLLSDSGFYLCAWSPPGRKAFFGQGTRLTVV.

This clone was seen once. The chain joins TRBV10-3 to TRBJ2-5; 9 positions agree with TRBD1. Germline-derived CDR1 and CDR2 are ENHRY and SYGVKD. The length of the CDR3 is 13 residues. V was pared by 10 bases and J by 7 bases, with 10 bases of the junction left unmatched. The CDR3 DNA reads TGTGCCACCCAAAGACAGGGGGATGGGACCCAGTACTTC. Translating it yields CATQRQGDGTQYF.

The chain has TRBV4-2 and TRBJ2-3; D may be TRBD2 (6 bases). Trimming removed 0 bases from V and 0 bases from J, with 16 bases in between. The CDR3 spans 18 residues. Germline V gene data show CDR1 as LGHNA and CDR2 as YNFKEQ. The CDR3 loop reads CASSQDRVGRLSTDTQYF. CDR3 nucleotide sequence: TGTGCCAGCAGCCAAGATCGGGTCGGGAGACTTAGCACAGATACGCAGTATTTT.

CDR3 region: CASSLDRVSTDTQYF. The CDR3 coding sequence is TGTGCCAGCAGTCTCGACAGGGTCTCCACAGATACGCAGTATTTT. The chain joins TRBV2 to TRBJ2-3; 7 nucleotides agree with TRBD1. The junction had 7 bases not matched to a gene; V was cut back by 5 bases and J by 2 bases. Germline-derived CDR1 and CDR2 are SNHLY and FYNNEI. The CDR3 has 15 residues.

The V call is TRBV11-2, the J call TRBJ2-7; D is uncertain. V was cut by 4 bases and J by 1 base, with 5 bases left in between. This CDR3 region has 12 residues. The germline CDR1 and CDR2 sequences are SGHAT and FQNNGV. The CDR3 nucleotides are TGTGCCAGCAGCTCACAATCCTACGAGCAGTACTTC. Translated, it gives CASSSQSYEQYF.

The CDR3: CASKAGGNTGELFF. The CDR3 DNA reads TGTGCCAGCAAGGCGGGAGGCAACACCGGGGAGCTGTTTTTT. The rearrangement links TRBV7-8 to TRBJ2-2, with 8 bases lining up with TRBD2. Germline V CDR1 and CDR2: SGHVS, FQNEAQ. This CDR3 comprises 14 residues. V was clipped by 7 bases and J by 2 bases; unmatched bases: 3.

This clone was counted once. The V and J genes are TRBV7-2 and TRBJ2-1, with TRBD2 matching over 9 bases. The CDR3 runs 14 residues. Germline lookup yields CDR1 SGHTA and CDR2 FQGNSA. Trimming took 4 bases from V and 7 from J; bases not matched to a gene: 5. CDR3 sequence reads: CASSSGLAWNEQFF. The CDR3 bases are TGTGCCAGCAGCTCCGGACTAGCGTGGAATGAGCAGTTCTTC.

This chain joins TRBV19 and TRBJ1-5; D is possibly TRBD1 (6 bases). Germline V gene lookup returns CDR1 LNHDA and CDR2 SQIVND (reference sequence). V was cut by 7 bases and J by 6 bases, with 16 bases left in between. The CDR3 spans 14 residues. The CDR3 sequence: CASMKRGDPQPQHF. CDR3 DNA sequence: TGTGCCAGTATGAAGAGGGGGGACCCTCAGCCCCAGCATTTT. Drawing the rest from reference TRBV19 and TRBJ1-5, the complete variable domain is DGGITQSPKYLFRKEGQNVTLSCEQNLNHDAMYWYRQDPGQGLRLIYYSQIVNDFQKGDIAEGYSVSREKKESFPLTVTSAQKNPTAFYLCASMKRGDPQPQHFGDGTRLSIL.

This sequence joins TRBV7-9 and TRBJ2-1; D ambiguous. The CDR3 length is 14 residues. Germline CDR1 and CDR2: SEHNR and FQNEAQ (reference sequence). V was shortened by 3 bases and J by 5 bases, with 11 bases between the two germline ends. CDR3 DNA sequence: TGTGCCAGCAGCTTGGATGTGGGAAACAATGAGCAGTTCTTC. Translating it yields CASSLDVGNNEQFF.

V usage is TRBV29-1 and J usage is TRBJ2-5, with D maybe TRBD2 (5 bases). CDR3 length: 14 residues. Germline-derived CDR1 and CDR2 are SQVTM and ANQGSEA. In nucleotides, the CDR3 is TGCAGTGTTTTCGAAGGGAGCCACCAAGAGACCCAGTACTTC. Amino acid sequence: CSVFEGSHQETQYF.

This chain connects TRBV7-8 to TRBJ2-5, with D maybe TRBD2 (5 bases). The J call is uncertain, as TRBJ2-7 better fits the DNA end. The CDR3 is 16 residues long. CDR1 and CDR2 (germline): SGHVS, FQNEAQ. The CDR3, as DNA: TGTGCCAGCAGCCCACGGGGTGCGGCCCCCTCCTACGAGCAGTACTTC. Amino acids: CASSPRGAAPSYEQYF.

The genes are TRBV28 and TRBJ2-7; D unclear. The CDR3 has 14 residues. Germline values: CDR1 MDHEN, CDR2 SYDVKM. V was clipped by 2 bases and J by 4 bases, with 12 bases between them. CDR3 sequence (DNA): TGTGCCAGCAGTTTACCCCGGGCCCCATACGAGCAGTACTTC. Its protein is CASSLPRAPYEQYF.

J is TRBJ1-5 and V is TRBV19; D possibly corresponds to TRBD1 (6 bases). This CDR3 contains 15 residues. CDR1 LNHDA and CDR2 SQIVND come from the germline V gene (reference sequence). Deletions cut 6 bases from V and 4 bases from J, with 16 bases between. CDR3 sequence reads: CASSVGGSVNQPQHF. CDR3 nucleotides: TGTGCCAGTAGCGTGGGGGGCTCGGTAAATCAGCCCCAGCATTTT.

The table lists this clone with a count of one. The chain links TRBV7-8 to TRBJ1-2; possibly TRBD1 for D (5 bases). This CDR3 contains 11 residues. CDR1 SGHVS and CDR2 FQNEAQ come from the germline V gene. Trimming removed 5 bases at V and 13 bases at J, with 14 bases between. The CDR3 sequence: CASSLIQEATF. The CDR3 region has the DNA TGTGCCAGCAGCCTCATACAGGAGGCCACCTTC. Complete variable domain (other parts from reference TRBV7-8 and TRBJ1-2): GAGVSQSPRYKVAKRGQDVALRCDPISGHVSLFWYQQALGQGPEFLTYFQNEAQLDKSGLPSDRFFAERPEGSVSTLKIQRTQQEDSAVYLCASSLIQEATFGSGTRLTVV.